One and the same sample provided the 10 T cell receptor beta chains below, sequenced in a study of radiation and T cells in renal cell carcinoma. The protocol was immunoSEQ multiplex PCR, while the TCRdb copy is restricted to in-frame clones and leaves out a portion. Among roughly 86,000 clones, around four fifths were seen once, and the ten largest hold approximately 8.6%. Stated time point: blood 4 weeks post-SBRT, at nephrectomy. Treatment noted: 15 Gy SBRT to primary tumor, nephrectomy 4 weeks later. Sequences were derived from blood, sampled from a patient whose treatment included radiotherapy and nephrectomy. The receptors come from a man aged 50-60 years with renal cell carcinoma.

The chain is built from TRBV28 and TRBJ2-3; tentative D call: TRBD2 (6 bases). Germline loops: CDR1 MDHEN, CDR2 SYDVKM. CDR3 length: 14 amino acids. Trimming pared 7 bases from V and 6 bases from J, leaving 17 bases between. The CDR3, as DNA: TGTGCCAGCAACACTCGACTAGTTGGCGATACGCAGTATTTT. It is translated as CASNTRLVGDTQYF.

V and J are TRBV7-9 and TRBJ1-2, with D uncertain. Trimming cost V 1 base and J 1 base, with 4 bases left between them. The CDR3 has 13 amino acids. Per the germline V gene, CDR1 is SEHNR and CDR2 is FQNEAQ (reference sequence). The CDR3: CASSLDNNYGYTF. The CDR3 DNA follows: TGTGCCAGCAGCTTAGACAATAACTATGGCTACACCTTC. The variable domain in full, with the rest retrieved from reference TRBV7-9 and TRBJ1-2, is DTGVSQNPRHKITKRGQNVTFRCDPISEHNRLYWYRQTLGQGPEFLTYFQNEAQLEKSRLLSDRFSAERPKGSFSTLEIQRTEQGDSAMYLCASSLDNNYGYTFGSGTRLTVV.

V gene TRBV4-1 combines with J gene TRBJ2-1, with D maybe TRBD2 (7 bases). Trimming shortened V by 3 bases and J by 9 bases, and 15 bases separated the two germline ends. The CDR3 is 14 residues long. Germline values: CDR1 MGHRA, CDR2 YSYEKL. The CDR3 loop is CASSQLGGGLEQFF. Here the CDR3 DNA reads TGCGCCAGCAGCCAGCTGGGGGGGGGCCTTGAGCAGTTCTTC.

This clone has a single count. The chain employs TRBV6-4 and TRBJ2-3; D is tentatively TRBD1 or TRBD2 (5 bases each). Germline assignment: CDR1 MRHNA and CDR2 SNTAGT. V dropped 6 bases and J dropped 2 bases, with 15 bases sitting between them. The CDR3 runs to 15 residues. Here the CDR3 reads CASSREAGNTDTQYF. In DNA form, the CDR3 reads TGTGCCAGCAGCCGGGAAGCAGGGAACACAGATACGCAGTATTTT.

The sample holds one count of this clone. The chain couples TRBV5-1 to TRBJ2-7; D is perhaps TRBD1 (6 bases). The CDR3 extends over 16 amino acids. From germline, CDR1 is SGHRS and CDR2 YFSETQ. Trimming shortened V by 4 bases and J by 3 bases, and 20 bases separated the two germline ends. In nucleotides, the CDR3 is TGCGCCAGCAGCCCAGGATCCAGGGGTTTGATCTACGAGCAGTACTTC. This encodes CASSPGSRGLIYEQYF.

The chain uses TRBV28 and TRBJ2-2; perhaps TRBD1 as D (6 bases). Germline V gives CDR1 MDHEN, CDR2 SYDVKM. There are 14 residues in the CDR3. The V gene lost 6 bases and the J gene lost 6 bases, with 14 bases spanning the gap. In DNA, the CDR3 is TGTGCCAGCAGACCCACAGGGTTTTCCGGGGAGCTGTTTTTT. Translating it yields CASRPTGFSGELFF.

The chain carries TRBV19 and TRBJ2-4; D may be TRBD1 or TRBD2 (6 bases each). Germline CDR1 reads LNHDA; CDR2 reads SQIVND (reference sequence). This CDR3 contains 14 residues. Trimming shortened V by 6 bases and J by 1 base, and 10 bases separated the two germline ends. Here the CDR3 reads CASRAGGAKNIQYF. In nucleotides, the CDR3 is TGTGCCAGTAGGGCCGGGGGCGCCAAAAACATTCAGTACTTC.

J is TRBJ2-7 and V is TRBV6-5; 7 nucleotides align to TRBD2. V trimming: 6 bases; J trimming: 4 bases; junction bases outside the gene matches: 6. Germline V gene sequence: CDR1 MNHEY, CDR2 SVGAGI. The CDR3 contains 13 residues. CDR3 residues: CASREPGGYEQYF. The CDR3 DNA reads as TGTGCCAGCAGGGAGCCGGGGGGATACGAGCAGTACTTC.

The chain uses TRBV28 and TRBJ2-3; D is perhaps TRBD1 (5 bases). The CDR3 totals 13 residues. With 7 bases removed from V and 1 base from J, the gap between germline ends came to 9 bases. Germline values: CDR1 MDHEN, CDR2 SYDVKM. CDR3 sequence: CASNDSGTDTQYF. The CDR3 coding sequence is TGTGCCAGCAATGACAGCGGCACAGATACGCAGTATTTT.

Here the CDR3 reads CASSVAPALGETQYF. The CDR3 DNA reads as TGTGCCAGCAGCGTAGCCCCGGCCCTGGGAGAGACCCAGTACTTC. V and J are TRBV9 and TRBJ2-5; D unresolved. The V end lost 0 bases, the J end lost 4 bases, and 13 bases lay between the germline ends. The V gene's germline CDR1 is SGDLS and CDR2 YYNGEE. The CDR3 spans 15 residues.